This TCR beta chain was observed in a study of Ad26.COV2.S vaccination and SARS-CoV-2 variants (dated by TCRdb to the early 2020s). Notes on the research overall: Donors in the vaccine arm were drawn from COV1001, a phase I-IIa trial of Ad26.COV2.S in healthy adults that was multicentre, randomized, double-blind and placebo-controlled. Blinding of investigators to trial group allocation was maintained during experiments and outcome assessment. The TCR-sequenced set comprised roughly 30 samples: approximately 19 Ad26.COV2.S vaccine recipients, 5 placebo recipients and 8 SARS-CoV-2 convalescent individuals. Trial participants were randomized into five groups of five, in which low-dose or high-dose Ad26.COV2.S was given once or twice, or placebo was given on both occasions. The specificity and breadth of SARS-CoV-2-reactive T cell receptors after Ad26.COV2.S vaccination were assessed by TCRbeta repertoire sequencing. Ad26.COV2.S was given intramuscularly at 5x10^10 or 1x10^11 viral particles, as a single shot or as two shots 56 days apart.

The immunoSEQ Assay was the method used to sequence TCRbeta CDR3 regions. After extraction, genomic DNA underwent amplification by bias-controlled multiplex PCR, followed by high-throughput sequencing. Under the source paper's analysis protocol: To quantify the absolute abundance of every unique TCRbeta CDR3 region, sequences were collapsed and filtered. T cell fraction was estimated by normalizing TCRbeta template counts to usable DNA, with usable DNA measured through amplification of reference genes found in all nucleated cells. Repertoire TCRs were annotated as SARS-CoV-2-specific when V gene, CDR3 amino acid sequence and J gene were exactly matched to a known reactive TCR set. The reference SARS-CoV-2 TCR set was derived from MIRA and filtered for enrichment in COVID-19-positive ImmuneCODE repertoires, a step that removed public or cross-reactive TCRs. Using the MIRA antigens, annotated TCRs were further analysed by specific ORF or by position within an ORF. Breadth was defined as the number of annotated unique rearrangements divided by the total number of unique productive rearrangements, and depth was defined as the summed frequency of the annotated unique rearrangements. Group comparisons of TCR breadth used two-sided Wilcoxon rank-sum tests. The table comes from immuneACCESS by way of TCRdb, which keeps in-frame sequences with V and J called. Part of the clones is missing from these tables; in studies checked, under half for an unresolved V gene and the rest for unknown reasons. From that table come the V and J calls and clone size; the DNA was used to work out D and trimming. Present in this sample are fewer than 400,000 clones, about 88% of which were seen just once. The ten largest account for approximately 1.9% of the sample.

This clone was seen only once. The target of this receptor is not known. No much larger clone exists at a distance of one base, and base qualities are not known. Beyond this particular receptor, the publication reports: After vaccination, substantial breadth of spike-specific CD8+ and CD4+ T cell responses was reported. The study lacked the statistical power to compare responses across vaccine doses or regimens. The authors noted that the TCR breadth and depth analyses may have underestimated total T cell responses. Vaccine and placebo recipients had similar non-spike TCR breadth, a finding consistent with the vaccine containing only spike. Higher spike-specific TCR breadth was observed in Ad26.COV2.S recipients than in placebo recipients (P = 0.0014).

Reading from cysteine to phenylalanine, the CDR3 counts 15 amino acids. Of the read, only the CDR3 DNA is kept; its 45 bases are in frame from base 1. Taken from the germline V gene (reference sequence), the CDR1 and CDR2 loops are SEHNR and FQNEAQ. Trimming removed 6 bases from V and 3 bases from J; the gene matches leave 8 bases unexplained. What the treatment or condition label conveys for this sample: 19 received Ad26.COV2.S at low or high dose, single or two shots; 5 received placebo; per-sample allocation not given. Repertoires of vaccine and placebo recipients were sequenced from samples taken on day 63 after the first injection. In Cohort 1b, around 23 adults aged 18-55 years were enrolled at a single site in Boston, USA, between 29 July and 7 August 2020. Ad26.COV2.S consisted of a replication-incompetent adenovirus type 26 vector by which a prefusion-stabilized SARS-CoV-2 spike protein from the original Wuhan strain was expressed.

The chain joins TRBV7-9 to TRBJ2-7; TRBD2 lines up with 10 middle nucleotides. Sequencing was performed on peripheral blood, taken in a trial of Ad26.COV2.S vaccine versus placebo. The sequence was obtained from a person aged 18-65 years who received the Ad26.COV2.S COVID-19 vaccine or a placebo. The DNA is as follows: TGTGCCAGCAGATCAGCGGGAGGGCCGAGCTACGAGCAGTACTTC. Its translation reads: CASRSAGGPSYEQYF.